Described below is a single T cell receptor (beta chain) sequence and its context. Sequencing was performed with immunoSEQ multiplex PCR; in TCRdb, only in-frame clones are kept and a portion is missing. The sample shows about 160,000 clones, around 96% of them seen only once. These data come from a study of cytomegalovirus exposure and HLA in healthy donors. Study at large: In a later analysis, the roughly 120 validation repertoires were reported to have used the same platform as the roughly 610 first-cohort repertoires.

Germline V gene lookup returns CDR1 WNHNN and CDR2 SYGVQD (reference sequence). This CDR3 has 12 residues. The V end was cut by 3 bases, the J end by 3 bases, with 6 bases between. Sequences were obtained from PBMCs. The TCR sequence derives from a woman aged 18-30 years in good health and CMV-seronegative. V and J are TRBV10-1 and TRBJ2-7; D unclear. The CDR3 protein is CASSDRLYEQYF. The CDR3 DNA reads as TGCGCCAGCAGTGACAGACTCTACGAGCAGTACTTC.